This T cell receptor beta chain emerged from a study of blood T cell repertoires in COVID-19. Overall study: Acute-phase and convalescent COVID-19 samples originated in the United States, Italy and Spain.

In the source study's methods: From reference gene primer amplification, estimates of nucleated cell counts were derived. Profiling relied on immunoSEQ multiplex PCR, and the TCRdb table lists in-frame clones only, not all of them. The DNA was the basis for D and trimming; V, J and clone size are from that table. Among 300,000 to 450,000 clones listed, approximately 90% were seen once. CDR1 and CDR2 from the germline V gene are MNHEY and SVGAGI. Deletions cut 5 bases from V and 2 bases from J, with 12 bases between. The CDR3 sequence is 14 residues long. Recruits, aged roughly 18 to 100 years, lived in approximately 26 US areas. Participant-reported clinical history was the basis for cohort assignment.

This TCR was recovered from a woman under 30 who had recovered from COVID-19. J is TRBJ1-1 and V is TRBV6-5; possibly TRBD1 for D (6 bases). Material: PBMCs or T cells enriched from blood (not recorded which). CDR3 coding DNA: TGTGCCAGCAGTACGGACAGACCTAACACTGAAGCTTTCTTT. Its translation: CASSTDRPNTEAFF.